This paragraph covers one T cell receptor beta chain sequence. Its cognate antigen is unknown. These data are taken from a study of T cell responses to AZD1222 COVID-19 vaccine. Profiling relied on immunoSEQ multiplex PCR, and the TCRdb table lists in-frame clones only, not all of them. The table shows 26,000 or so clones, with about nine tenths occurring only once. Germline loops: CDR1 SNHLY, CDR2 FYNNEI. V lost 6 bases and J lost 2; bases outside the gene matches: 9. The CDR3 is 16 residues long. Overall study results and limits: Spike-wide coverage was observed for vaccine-associated CD4 TCRs, with dominant responses at 160-218 and 743-854. Clonal diversity was possibly underestimated; the donors were predominantly white British and more often female. Baseline seropositivity occurred in only six AZD1222 recipients.

Second-dose intervals of approximately 4 or approximately 12 weeks were pooled. The V and J genes are TRBV2 and TRBJ2-7, with 11 bases aligning to TRBD2. The sequenced sample was peripheral blood, obtained 28 days after the second AZD1222 dose. The TCR sequence derives from an adult who received the AZD1222 COVID-19 vaccine. As DNA, the CDR3 is TGTGCCAGCAGGGAGCCACTAGCGGGAGTTGCCTACGAGCAGTACTTC. It translates to CASREPLAGVAYEQYF.